This T cell receptor beta chain was obtained from a study of blood T cell repertoires in COVID-19. The data were produced by immunoSEQ multiplex PCR, yet TCRdb's version contains in-frame clones alone and is incomplete. The top ten hold around 1.3% of the sample, which has approximately 250,000 clones, around 88% seen once. This TCR derives from a middle-aged woman with acute COVID-19. Sequencing used PBMCs or T cells enriched from blood (not recorded which).

CDR3 protein: CASSLGQGIFRNTIYF. The CDR3 DNA is TGCGCCAGCAGCTTGGGACAGGGGATTTTTAGAAACACCATATATTTT. The genes are TRBV5-1 and TRBJ1-3; TRBD1 matches at 8 bases. V trimming: 0 bases; J trimming: 5 bases; junction bases outside the gene matches: 7. CDR1 and CDR2 from the germline V gene are SGHRS and YFSETQ. The CDR3 spans 16 residues.